The rows below give T cell receptor beta chains drawn from one sample of a study of blood T cells in healthy people across ages. TCRdb itself ran the 5' RACE reads through MiXCR, one entry per CDR3 protein. This sample has over a million distinct CDR3 sequences, with roughly 45% found just once. Sequenced input: blood. The receptors derive from a woman aged 18-29 years in good health. The CDR3 runs from the conserved cysteine through the conserved F or W. Each record gives: J gene, V gene, D gene, clone size, CDR3 protein, CDR3 DNA. A D gene is named only where the DNA matches it firmly. Rows may omit the clone size; those that give it use once, few, many or a size class.

j_call: TRBJ2-7; v_call: TRBV2; d_call: -; clone_size: -; cdr3_aa: CASKPSAASEQYF; cdr3_nt: TGTGCCAGCAAGCCTAGCGCGGCAAGCGAGCAGTACTTC
j_call: TRBJ2-7; v_call: TRBV7-6; d_call: TRBD2; clone_size: -; cdr3_aa: CASSLEVPGGAYNEQYF; cdr3_nt: TGTGCCAGCAGCTTAGAAGTCCCGGGAGGGGCCTACAATGAGCAGTACTTC
j_call: TRBJ2-7; v_call: TRBV4-1; d_call: -; clone_size: -; cdr3_aa: CASSQWRDDYEQYF; cdr3_nt: TGCGCCAGCAGCCAGTGGCGCGACGACTACGAGCAGTACTTC
j_call: TRBJ1-2; v_call: TRBV16; d_call: -; clone_size: -; cdr3_aa: CASSQQAFRANYGYTF; cdr3_nt: TGTGCCAGCAGCCAACAGGCATTTAGGGCCAACTATGGCTACACCTTC
j_call: TRBJ1-3; v_call: TRBV6-6; d_call: -; clone_size: -; cdr3_aa: CASTMVAGGGDTIYF; cdr3_nt: TGTGCCAGCACCATGGTCGCCGGGGGAGGCGACACCATATATTTT
j_call: TRBJ2-5; v_call: TRBV28; d_call: -; clone_size: -; cdr3_aa: CASSLSGVRDNEQYF; cdr3_nt: TGTGCCAGCAGTTTATCTGGGGTACGAGACAATGAGCAGTACTTC
j_call: TRBJ1-5; v_call: TRBV12-3/TRBV12-4; d_call: -; clone_size: -; cdr3_aa: CASSQPDQPQHF; cdr3_nt: TGTGCCAGCAGTCAACCGGATCAGCCCCAGCATTTT
j_call: TRBJ1-2; v_call: TRBV5-1; d_call: -; clone_size: -; cdr3_aa: CASSLLDENGYTF; cdr3_nt: TGCGCCAGCAGCTTGCTAGACGAAAATGGCTACACCTTC
j_call: TRBJ2-7; v_call: TRBV20-1; d_call: -; clone_size: -; cdr3_aa: CSAPRDLYEQYF; cdr3_nt: TGCAGTGCTCCCAGGGACCTGTACGAGCAGTACTTC
j_call: TRBJ2-7; v_call: TRBV25-1; d_call: -; clone_size: few; cdr3_aa: CSRDTSYEQYF; cdr3_nt: TGTTCGAGGGACACCTCATACGAGCAGTACTTC
j_call: TRBJ1-1; v_call: TRBV3-1; d_call: TRBD1; clone_size: few; cdr3_aa: CASSPQGGVGAFF; cdr3_nt: TGTGCCAGCAGCCCTCAGGGGGGGGTTGGAGCTTTCTTT
j_call: TRBJ1-4; v_call: TRBV29-1; d_call: -; clone_size: few; cdr3_aa: CSVEGSNEKLFF; cdr3_nt: TGCAGCGTTGAAGGCTCTAATGAAAAACTGTTTTTT
j_call: TRBJ2-1; v_call: TRBV20-1; d_call: -; clone_size: -; cdr3_aa: CSAPRTDSANEQFF; cdr3_nt: TGCAGTGCTCCGAGGACGGATTCCGCCAATGAGCAGTTCTTC
j_call: TRBJ1-5; v_call: TRBV12-3/TRBV12-4; d_call: TRBD1; clone_size: -; cdr3_aa: CASTVTGGSNQPQHF; cdr3_nt: TGTGCCAGCACTGTGACAGGGGGTAGCAATCAGCCCCAGCATTTT
j_call: TRBJ2-5; v_call: TRBV3-1; d_call: -; clone_size: few; cdr3_aa: CASSQDRTVQETQYF; cdr3_nt: TGTGCCAGCAGCCAAGATCGGACAGTACAAGAGACCCAGTACTTC
j_call: TRBJ2-3; v_call: TRBV6-6; d_call: TRBD1; clone_size: -; cdr3_aa: CASSYPTGTDTQYF; cdr3_nt: TGTGCCAGCAGTTACCCGACAGGGACAGATACGCAGTATTTT
j_call: TRBJ2-5; v_call: TRBV10-3; d_call: TRBD1; clone_size: -; cdr3_aa: CAISGDREVQETQYF; cdr3_nt: TGTGCCATCAGTGGGGACAGGGAAGTCCAAGAGACCCAGTACTTC
j_call: TRBJ1-4; v_call: TRBV20-1; d_call: TRBD1; clone_size: few; cdr3_aa: CSARDRGQKLFF; cdr3_nt: TGCAGTGCAAGAGACAGGGGACAAAAACTGTTTTTT
j_call: TRBJ1-2; v_call: TRBV12-3/TRBV12-4; d_call: -; clone_size: -; cdr3_aa: CASLQLNYGYTF; cdr3_nt: TGTGCCAGCTTACAGCTTAACTATGGCTACACCTTC
j_call: TRBJ2-1; v_call: TRBV6-5; d_call: -; clone_size: few; cdr3_aa: CASSYGPFFSGNEQFF; cdr3_nt: TGTGCCAGCAGTTACGGCCCCTTTTTTTCTGGCAATGAGCAGTTCTTC
j_call: TRBJ2-3; v_call: TRBV4-2; d_call: TRBD2; clone_size: few; cdr3_aa: CASSRAGGGTDTQYF; cdr3_nt: TGTGCCAGCAGCCGGGCGGGGGGGGGCACAGATACGCAGTATTTT
j_call: TRBJ1-2; v_call: TRBV29-1; d_call: TRBD1; clone_size: -; cdr3_aa: CSVEDRDRGLRYGYTF; cdr3_nt: TGCAGCGTTGAAGATCGGGACAGGGGCCTTAGATATGGCTACACCTTC
j_call: TRBJ2-7; v_call: TRBV21-1; d_call: -; clone_size: few; cdr3_aa: CASSKLAGPPKYF; cdr3_nt: TGTGCCAGCAGCAAACTCGCCGGGCCCCCGAAGTACTTC
j_call: TRBJ1-2; v_call: TRBV2; d_call: -; clone_size: -; cdr3_aa: CASSVGVGYGYTF; cdr3_nt: TGTGCCAGCAGTGTGGGGGTTGGCTATGGCTACACCTTC
j_call: TRBJ1-3; v_call: TRBV4-2; d_call: -; clone_size: -; cdr3_aa: CASSQDHASSGNTIYF; cdr3_nt: TGTGCCAGCAGCCAAGATCATGCAAGCTCTGGAAACACCATATATTTT
j_call: TRBJ2-7; v_call: TRBV12-3/TRBV12-4; d_call: TRBD1; clone_size: -; cdr3_aa: CASSPGTGYGGSYEQYF; cdr3_nt: TGTGCCAGCAGTCCGGGGACAGGGTATGGGGGCTCCTACGAGCAGTACTTC
j_call: TRBJ2-7; v_call: TRBV7-9; d_call: -; clone_size: -; cdr3_aa: CASSLAGSGTYNEQYF; cdr3_nt: TGTGCCAGCAGCTTAGCGGGTAGCGGCACCTACAATGAGCAGTACTTC
j_call: TRBJ2-1; v_call: TRBV7-3; d_call: -; clone_size: -; cdr3_aa: CASSPGRGLSYNEQFF; cdr3_nt: TGTGCCAGCAGCCCGGGCCGTGGGCTCTCCTACAATGAGCAGTTCTTC
j_call: TRBJ2-1; v_call: TRBV11-2; d_call: -; clone_size: -; cdr3_aa: CASSLQVFSYNEQFF; cdr3_nt: TGTGCCAGCAGCCTCCAGGTATTCTCCTACAATGAGCAGTTCTTC